This TCR beta chain was sequenced for a study of blood T cell repertoires in COVID-19. Looking at the study overall: The cDNA or gDNA used as material had been derived from T cells, B-cell-depleted T cells, or PBMCs.

TCRdb's copy holds only in-frame clones and misses some; the assay was immunoSEQ multiplex PCR. The profile covers roughly 150,000 clones, with more than 75% appearing a single time and about 5% taken by the ten largest. CDR1 LNHDA and CDR2 SQIVND come from the germline V gene (reference sequence). V dropped 7 bases and J dropped 4 bases, with 13 bases sitting between them. There are 13 residues in the CDR3. The TCR comes from a woman aged 50 to 60 with acute or convalescent COVID-19. V gene TRBV19 combines with J gene TRBJ1-1; weak D call: TRBD1 (5 bases). Material: peripheral blood. CDR3 nucleotides: TGTGCCAGTACTTACGGGGGGACCACTGAAGCTTTCTTT. Protein: CASTYGGTTEAFF.